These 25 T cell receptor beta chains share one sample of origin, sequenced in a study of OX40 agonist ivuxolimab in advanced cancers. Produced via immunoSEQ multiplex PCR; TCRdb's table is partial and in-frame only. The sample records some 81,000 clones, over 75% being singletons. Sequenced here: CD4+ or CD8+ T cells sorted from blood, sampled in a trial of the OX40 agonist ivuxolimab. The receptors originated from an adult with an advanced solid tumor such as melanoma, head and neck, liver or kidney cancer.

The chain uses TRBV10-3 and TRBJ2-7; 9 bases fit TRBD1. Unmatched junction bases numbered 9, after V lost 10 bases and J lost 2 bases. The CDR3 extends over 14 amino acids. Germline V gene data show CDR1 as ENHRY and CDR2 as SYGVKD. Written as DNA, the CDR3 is TGTGCCACCGTCCCGGGACAGGGTACCTACGAGCAGTACTTC. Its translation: CATVPGQGTYEQYF.

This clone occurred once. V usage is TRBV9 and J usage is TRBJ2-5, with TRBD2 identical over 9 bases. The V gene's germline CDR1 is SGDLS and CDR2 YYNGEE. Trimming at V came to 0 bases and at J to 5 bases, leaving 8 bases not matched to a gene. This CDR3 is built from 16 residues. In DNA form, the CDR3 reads TGTGCCAGCAGCGTAGGTCCAGCGGGGGGTGGGGAGACCCAGTACTTC. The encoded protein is CASSVGPAGGGETQYF.

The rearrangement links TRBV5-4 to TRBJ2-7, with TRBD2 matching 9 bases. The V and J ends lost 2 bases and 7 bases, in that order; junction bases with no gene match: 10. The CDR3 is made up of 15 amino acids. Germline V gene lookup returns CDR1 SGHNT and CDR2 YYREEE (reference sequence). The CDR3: CASSFGASGVGEQYF. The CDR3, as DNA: TGTGCCAGCAGCTTTGGGGCTAGCGGGGTTGGAGAGCAGTACTTC.

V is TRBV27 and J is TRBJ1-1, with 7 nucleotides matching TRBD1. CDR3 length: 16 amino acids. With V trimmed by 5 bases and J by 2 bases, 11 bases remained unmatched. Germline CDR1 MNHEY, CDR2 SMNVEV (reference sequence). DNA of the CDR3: TGTGCCAGCAGTACCCTTCCGGGACAGAGAAACACTGAAGCTTTCTTT. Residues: CASSTLPGQRNTEAFF.

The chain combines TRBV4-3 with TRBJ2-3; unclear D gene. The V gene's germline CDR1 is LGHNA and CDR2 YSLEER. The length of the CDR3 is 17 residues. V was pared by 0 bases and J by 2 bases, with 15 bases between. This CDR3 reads CASSQDHTPTLTDTQYF. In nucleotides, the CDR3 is TGCGCCAGCAGCCAAGATCACACCCCAACCCTCACAGATACGCAGTATTTT.

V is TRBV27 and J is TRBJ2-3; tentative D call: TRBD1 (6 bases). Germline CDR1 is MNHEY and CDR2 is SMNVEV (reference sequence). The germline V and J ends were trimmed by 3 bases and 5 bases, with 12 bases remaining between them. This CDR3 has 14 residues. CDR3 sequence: CASSLGIQGDTQYF. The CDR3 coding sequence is TGTGCCAGCAGTTTGGGGATACAGGGAGATACGCAGTATTTT.

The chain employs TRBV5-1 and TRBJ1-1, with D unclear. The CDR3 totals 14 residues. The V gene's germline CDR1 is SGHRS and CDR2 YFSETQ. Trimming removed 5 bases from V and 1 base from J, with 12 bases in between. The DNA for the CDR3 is TGCGCCAGCAGTGCTGCGGGCGGGAACACTGAAGCTTTCTTT. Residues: CASSAAGGNTEAFF.

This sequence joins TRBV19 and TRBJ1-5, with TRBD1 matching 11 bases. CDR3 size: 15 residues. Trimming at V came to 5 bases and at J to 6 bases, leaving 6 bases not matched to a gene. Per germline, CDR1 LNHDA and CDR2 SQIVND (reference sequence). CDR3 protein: CASSADRGPGQPQHF. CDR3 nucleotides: TGTGCCAGTAGTGCGGACAGGGGGCCTGGTCAGCCCCAGCATTTT.

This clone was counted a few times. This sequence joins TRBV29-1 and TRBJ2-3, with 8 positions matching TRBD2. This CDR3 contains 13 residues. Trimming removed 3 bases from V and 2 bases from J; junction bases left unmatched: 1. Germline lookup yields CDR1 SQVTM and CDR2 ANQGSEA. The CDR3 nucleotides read TGCAGCGTTGATAGCGGGAACACAGATACGCAGTATTTT. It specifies CSVDSGNTDTQYF.

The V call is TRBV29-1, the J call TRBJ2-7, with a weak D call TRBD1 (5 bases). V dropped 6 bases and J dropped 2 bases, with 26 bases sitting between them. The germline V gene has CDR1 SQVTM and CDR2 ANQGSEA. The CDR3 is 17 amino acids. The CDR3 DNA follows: TGCAGCGTCACTTATTTTACAGGAAAACGCTTTCCCTACGAGCAGTACTTC. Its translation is CSVTYFTGKRFPYEQYF.

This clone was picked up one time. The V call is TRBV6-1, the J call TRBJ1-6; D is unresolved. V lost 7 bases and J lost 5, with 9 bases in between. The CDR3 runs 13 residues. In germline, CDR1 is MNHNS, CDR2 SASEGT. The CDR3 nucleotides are TGTGCCAGCACGGCCTTGGATAATTCACCCCTCCACTTT. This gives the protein CASTALDNSPLHF.

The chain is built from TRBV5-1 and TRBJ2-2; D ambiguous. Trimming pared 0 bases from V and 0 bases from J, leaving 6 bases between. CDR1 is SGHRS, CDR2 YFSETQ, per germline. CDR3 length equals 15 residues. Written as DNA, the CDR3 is TGCGCCAGCAGCTTGGCCTCTACGAACACCGGGGAGCTGTTTTTT. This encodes CASSLASTNTGELFF.

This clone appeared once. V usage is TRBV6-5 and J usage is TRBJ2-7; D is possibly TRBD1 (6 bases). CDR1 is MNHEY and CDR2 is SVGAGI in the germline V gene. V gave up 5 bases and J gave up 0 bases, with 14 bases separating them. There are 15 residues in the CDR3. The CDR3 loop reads CASSHTTGRSYEQYF. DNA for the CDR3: TGTGCCAGCAGTCACACGACAGGCCGCTCCTACGAGCAGTACTTC.

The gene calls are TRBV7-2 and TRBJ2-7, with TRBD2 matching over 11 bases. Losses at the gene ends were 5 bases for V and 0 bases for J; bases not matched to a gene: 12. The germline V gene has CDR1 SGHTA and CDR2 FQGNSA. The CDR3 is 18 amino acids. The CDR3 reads CASSPRPSGGSSSYEQYF. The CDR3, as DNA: TGTGCCAGCAGCCCCCGACCTAGCGGGGGGTCTAGCTCCTACGAGCAGTACTTC. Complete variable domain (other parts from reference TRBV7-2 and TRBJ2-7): GAGVSQSPSNKVTEKGKDVELRCDPISGHTALYWYRQSLGQGLEFLIYFQGNSAPDKSGLPSDRFSAERTGGSVSTLTIQRTQQEDSAVYLCASSPRPSGGSSSYEQYFGPGTRLTVT.

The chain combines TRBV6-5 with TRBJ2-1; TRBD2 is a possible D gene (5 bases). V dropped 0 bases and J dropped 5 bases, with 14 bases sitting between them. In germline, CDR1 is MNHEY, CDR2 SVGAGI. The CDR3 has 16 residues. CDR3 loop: CASSYSEIARDNEQFF. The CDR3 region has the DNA TGTGCCAGCAGTTACTCGGAAATAGCGCGCGACAATGAGCAGTTCTTC.

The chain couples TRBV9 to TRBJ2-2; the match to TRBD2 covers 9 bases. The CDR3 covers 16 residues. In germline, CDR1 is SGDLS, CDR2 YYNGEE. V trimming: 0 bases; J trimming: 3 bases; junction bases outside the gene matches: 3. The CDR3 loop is CASSVESGGYTGELFF. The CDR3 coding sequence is TGTGCCAGCAGCGTAGAAAGCGGGGGGTACACCGGGGAGCTGTTTTTT.

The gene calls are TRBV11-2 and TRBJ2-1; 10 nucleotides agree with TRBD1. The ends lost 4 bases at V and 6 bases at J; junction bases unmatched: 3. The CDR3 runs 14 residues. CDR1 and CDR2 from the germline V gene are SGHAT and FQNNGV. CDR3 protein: CASSSGQGINEQFF. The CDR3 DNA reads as TGTGCCAGCAGCTCGGGACAGGGGATCAATGAGCAGTTCTTC.

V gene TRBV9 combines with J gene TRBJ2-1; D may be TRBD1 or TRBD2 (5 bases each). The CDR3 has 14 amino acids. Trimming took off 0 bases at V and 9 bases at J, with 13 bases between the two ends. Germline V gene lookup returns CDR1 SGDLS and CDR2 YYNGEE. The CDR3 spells CASSVARETGEQFF. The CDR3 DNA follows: TGTGCCAGCAGCGTAGCCAGGGAGACCGGTGAGCAGTTCTTC.

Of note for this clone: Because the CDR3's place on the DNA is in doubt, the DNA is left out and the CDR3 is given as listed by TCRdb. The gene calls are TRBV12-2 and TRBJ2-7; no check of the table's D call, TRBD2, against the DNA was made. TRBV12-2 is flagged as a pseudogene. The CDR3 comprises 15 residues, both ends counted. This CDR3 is CASRFASGTLYEQYF.

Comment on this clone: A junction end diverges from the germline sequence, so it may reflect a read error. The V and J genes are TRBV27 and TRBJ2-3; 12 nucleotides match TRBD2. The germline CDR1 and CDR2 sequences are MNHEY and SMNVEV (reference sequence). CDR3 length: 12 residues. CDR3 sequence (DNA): TGTGCCAGCAGTCAAACTAGCGGGAGGTTAAGTTTT. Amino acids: CASSQTSGRLSF.

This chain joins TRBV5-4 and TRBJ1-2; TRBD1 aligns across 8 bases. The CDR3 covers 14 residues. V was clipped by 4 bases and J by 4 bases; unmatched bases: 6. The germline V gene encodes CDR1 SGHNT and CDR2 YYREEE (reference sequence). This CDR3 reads CASSAGQGGYGYTF. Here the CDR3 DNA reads TGTGCCAGCAGCGCCGGACAGGGCGGCTATGGCTACACCTTC. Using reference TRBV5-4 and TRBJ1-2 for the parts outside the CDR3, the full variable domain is ETGVTQSPTHLIKTRGQQVTLRCSSQSGHNTVSWYQQALGQGPQFIFQYYREEENGRGNFPPRFSGLQFPNYSSELNVNALELDDSALYLCASSAGQGGYGYTFGSGTRLTVV.

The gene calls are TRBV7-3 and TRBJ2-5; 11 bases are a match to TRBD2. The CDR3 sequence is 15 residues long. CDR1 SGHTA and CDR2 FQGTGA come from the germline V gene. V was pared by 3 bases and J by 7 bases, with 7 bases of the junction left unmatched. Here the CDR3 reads CASSFSGGAPWTQYF. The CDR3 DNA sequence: TGTGCCAGCAGCTTTAGCGGGGGGGCCCCGTGGACCCAGTACTTC.

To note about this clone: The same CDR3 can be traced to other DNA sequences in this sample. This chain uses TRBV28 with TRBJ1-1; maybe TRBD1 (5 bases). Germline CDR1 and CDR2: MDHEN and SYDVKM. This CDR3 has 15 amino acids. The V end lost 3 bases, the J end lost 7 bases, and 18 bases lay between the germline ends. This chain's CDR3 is CASSFAGVGLDEAFF. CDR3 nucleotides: TGTGCCAGCAGTTTCGCGGGGGTGGGTTTGGATGAAGCTTTCTTT.

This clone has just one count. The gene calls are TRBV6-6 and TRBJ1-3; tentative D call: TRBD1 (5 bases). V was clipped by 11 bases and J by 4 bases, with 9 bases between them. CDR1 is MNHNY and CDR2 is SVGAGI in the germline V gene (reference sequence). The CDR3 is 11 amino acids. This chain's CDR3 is CAGGSGNTIYF. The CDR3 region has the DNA TGTGCCGGGGGAAGCGGAAACACCATATATTTT.

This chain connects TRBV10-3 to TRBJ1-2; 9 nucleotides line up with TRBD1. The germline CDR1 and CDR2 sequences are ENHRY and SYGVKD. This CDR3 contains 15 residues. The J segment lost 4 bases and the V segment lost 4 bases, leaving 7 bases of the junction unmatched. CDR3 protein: CAISANPGQGYGYTF. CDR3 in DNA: TGTGCCATCAGTGCCAACCCGGGACAGGGCTATGGCTACACCTTC.